The sequence of this TCR beta chain was determined in a study of blood T cell repertoires in COVID-19. Across the whole study: Samples taken during acute and convalescent COVID-19 were collected in the United States, Italy and Spain. The cDNA or gDNA used as material had been derived from T cells, B-cell-depleted T cells, or PBMCs.

As processed by the authors: Nucleated cell counts were estimated from reference gene primer amplification. Sequenced by immunoSEQ multiplex PCR; TCRdb stores in-frame clones only, minus some. The DNA gave D and trimming, while V, J and clone size come from that table. Among 150,000 to 170,000 clones listed, around 84% were seen once. The V gene end was trimmed by 6 bases and the J gene end by 4 bases; junction bases not matched to a gene: 10. The CDR3 is 16 residues long. CDR1 and CDR2 (germline): SNHLY, FYNNEI. This rearrangement joins TRBV2 to TRBJ2-1; 9 nucleotides line up with TRBD2. The sequence derives from a man older than 75 with acute or convalescent COVID-19. The sequencing sample was made of peripheral blood. The CDR3 is CASRGSSGGIYNEQFF. CDR3 DNA sequence: TGTGCCAGCAGGGGGAGTAGCGGGGGTATATACAATGAGCAGTTCTTC. Filled out from reference TRBV2 and TRBJ2-1, the complete variable domain reads EPEVTQTPSHQVTQMGQEVILRCVPISNHLYFYWYRQILGQKVEFLVSFYNNEISEKSEIFDDQFSVERPDGSNFTLKIRSTKLEDSAMYFCASRGSSGGIYNEQFFGPGTRLTVL.